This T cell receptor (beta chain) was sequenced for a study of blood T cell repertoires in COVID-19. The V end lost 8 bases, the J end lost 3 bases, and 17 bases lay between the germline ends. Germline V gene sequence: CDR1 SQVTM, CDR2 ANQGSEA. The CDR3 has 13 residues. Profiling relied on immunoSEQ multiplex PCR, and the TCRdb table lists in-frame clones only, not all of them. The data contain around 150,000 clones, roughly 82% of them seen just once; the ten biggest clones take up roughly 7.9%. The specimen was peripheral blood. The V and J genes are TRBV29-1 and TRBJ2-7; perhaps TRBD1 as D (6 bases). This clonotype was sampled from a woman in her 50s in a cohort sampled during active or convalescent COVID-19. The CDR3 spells CSYRESEHYEQYF. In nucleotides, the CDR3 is TGCAGCTACAGGGAATCGGAACACTACGAGCAGTACTTC.